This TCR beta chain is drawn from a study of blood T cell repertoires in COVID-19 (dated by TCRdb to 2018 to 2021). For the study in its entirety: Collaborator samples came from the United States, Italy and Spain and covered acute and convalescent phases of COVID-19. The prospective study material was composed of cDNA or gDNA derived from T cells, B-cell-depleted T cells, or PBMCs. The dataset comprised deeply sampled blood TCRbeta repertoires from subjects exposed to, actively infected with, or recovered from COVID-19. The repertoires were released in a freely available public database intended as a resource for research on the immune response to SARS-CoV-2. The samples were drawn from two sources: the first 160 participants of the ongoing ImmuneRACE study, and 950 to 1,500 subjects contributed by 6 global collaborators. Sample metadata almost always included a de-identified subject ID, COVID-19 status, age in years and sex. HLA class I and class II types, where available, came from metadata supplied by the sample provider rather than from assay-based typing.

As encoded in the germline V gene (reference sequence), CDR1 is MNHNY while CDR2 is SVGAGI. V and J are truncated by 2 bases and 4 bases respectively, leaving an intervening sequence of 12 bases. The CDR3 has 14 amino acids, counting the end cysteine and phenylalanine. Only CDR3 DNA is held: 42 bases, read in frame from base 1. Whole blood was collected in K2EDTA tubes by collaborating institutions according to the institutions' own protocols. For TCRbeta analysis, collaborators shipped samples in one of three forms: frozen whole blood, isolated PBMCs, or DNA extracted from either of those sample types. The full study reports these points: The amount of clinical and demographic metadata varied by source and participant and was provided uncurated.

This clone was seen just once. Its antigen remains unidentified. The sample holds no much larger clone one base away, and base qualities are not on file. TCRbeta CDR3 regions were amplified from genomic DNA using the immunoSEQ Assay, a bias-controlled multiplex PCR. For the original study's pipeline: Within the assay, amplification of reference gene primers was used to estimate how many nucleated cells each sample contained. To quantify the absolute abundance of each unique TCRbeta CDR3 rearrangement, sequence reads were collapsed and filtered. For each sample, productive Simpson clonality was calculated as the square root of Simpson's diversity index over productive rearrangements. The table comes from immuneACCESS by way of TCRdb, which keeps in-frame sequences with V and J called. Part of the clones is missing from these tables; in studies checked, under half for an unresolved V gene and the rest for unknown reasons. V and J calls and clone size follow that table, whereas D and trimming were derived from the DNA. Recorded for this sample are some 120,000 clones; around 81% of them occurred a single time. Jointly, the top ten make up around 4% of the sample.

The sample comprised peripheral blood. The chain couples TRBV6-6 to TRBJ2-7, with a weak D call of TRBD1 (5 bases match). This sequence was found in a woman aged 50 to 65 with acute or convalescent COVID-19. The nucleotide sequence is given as TGTGCCAGCAGTTACAAGTCAGGGCTATACGAGCAGTACTTC. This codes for CASSYKSGLYEQYF.